This paragraph reports one T cell receptor (beta chain). These data come from a study of blood T cells in healthy people across ages. Then a second PCR, running about 7 to 11 cycles, was carried out with a sample-barcoded 5' primer and a J-beta primer mix. A template-switch adaptor containing 12 random nucleotides labeled each cDNA molecule. TCRdb itself ran the 5' RACE reads through MiXCR, one entry per CDR3 protein. The table has 1.8 million or so distinct CDR3 sequences, roughly 43% seen once. The CDR3 spans 14 residues. V lost 2 bases, J lost 10 bases, and 5 bases stayed unmatched. Germline V CDR1 and CDR2: MDHEN, SYDVKM.

This sequence was found in a human donor in good health. This rearrangement joins TRBV28 to TRBJ2-1, with 10 bases aligning to TRBD1. Sequencing used blood. CDR3 amino acids: CASSLRDRGLEQFF. CDR3 in DNA: TGTGCCAGCAGTTTACGGGACAGGGGCCTCGAGCAGTTCTTC.